The 10 T cell receptor beta chains listed next were all sequenced from one sample in a study of Graves' ophthalmopathy and Graves' hyperthyroidism. Amplified material comprised TCR beta CDR3 regions derived from RNA transcripts. HTBI primers served in a first-round RT-PCR, which a second-round multiplex PCR followed. Each CDR3 protein is one row after TCRdb ran MiXCR on the multiplex PCR reads. The sample includes more than 1,000,000 distinct CDR3 sequences, less than 45% of them seen just once. The sequenced sample consisted of peripheral blood or thyroid tissue (not recorded which). These receptors all stem from an adult man with Graves' hyperthyroidism.

This chain links TRBV7-2 with TRBJ1-5; D possibly corresponds to TRBD1 (5 bases). Trimming took off 1 base at V and 6 bases at J, with 7 bases between the two ends. The germline CDR1 and CDR2 sequences are SGHTA and FQGNSA. CDR3 length equals 13 residues. The DNA of the CDR3 is TGTGCCAGCAGCTTAGTGGGGCTTCAGCCCCAGCATTTT. This gives the protein CASSLVGLQPQHF.

In the case of this clonotype: This may come from a read error, since a much larger clone is one base off. The chain combines TRBV2 with TRBJ1-5; 8 nucleotides match TRBD1. V gave up 7 bases and J gave up 6 bases; unmatched junction bases: 8. The CDR3 consists of 14 residues. Germline-derived CDR1 and CDR2 are SNHLY and FYNNEI. The CDR3 here is CASTPDRGSQPQHF. For the CDR3, the DNA is TGTGCCAGCACCCCCGACAGGGGAAGTCAGCCCCAGCATTTT.

This clonotype came up a few times. This chain links TRBV4-1 with TRBJ1-5; TRBD1 matches 10 bases. Germline assignment: CDR1 MGHRA and CDR2 YSYEKL. The length of the CDR3 is 15 residues. Unmatched junction bases numbered 6, after V lost 4 bases and J lost 6 bases. The CDR3 nucleotides read TGCGCCAGCAGCCCCCGGGACAGGGGCACTCAGCCCCAGCATTTT. It specifies CASSPRDRGTQPQHF.

This clonotype was picked up many times. This rearrangement joins TRBV7-2 to TRBJ1-2; TRBD1 might be the D (5 bases). Per germline, CDR1 SGHTA and CDR2 FQGNSA. Trimming pared 0 bases from V and 8 bases from J, leaving 16 bases between. This CDR3 is built from 15 residues. As DNA, the CDR3 is TGTGCCAGCAGCTTAGCGATGGGGCAGGACGGCGGCTACACCTTC. Translated, it gives CASSLAMGQDGGYTF.

The rearrangement links TRBV11-1 to TRBJ2-7; D is possibly TRBD2 (6 bases). This CDR3 is built from 16 residues. Germline V lookup: CDR1 SGHAT, CDR2 FQDESV (reference sequence). Trimming took off 4 bases at V and 2 bases at J, with 18 bases between the two ends. DNA of the CDR3: TGTGCCAGCAGCTCGGCTCCTAGCGTCCTAGCCTACGAGCAGTACTTC. Translated, it gives CASSSAPSVLAYEQYF. The entire variable domain, with the rest obtained from reference TRBV11-1 and TRBJ2-7, is as follows: EAEVAQSPRYKITEKSQAVAFWCDPISGHATLYWYRQILGQGPELLVQFQDESVVDDSQLPKDRFSAERLKGVDSTLKIQPAELGDSAMYLCASSSAPSVLAYEQYFGPGTRLTVT.

This clonotype was picked up many times. The rearrangement joins TRBV7-2 to TRBJ2-5; 10 nucleotides line up with TRBD2. Germline V gene sequence: CDR1 SGHTA, CDR2 FQGNSA. This CDR3 region has 16 residues. V shed 6 bases and J 5 bases; nucleotides not matched to a gene: 12. The CDR3 here is CASRRTSGARRETQYF. In nucleotides, the CDR3 is TGTGCCAGCAGACGGACTAGCGGAGCTCGCCGGGAGACCCAGTACTTC.

This clonotype was recorded many times. The rearrangement uses TRBV12-3 or TRBV12-4 and TRBJ1-5; D not certain. This CDR3 contains 13 residues. V lost 4 bases and J 7 bases, leaving 11 bases between the germline ends. The CDR3 DNA reads TGTGCCAGCAGTTCAGGCTCTGGCCAGCCCCAGCATTTT. Amino acids: CASSSGSGQPQHF.

V gene TRBV7-2 combines with J gene TRBJ2-5; perhaps TRBD1 as D (6 bases). Germline V lookup: CDR1 SGHTA, CDR2 FQGNSA. The CDR3 is made up of 14 amino acids. Trimming removed 5 bases from V and 3 bases from J, with 13 bases in between. The CDR3 DNA reads TGTGCCAGCAGCATAGAAGGGGGAAAAGAGACCCAGTACTTC. Its protein is CASSIEGGKETQYF.

The chain is built from TRBV30 and TRBJ1-1; TRBD1 might be the D (6 bases). V was shortened by 3 bases and J by 1 base, with 9 bases between the two germline ends. Germline V CDR1 and CDR2: GTSNPN, SVGIG (reference sequence). The CDR3 loop spans 13 amino acids. The CDR3 here is CAWSRTANTEAFF. The CDR3 DNA follows: TGTGCCTGGAGCCGGACAGCGAACACTGAAGCTTTCTTT.

This clonotype was detected ten times or more. The J gene is TRBJ2-2, the V gene TRBV9; 12 bases map to TRBD2. The CDR3 runs 18 residues. Germline V CDR1 and CDR2: SGDLS, YYNGEE. J lost 5 bases, V lost 4 bases, and 12 bases had no gene match. CDR3 loop: CASSRLSSGRAVTGELFF. CDR3 nucleotides: TGTGCCAGCAGCCGACTTTCTAGCGGGAGGGCGGTGACCGGGGAGCTGTTTTTT. Together with reference TRBV9 and TRBJ2-2, the CDR3 gives the full variable domain: DSGVTQTPKHLITATGQRVTLRCSPRSGDLSVYWYQQSLDQGLQFLIQYYNGEERAKGNILERFSAQQFPDLHSELNLSSLELGDSALYFCASSRLSSGRAVTGELFFGEGSRLTVL.